These 5 T cell receptor beta chains share one sample of origin, sequenced in a study of CD8 T cells in Susac syndrome. An amount of RNA that ranged from roughly 0.5 to 1 ug was reverse transcribed with random hexamers. TCRdb re-called the immunoSEQ multiplex PCR reads with MiXCR, one entry per CDR3 protein. Of roughly 120,000 distinct CDR3 sequences listed, roughly 94% are singletons. Source material: CD4+ T cells from PBMCs. The receptor set was obtained from a human donor with multiple sclerosis.

The chain employs TRBV10-3 and TRBJ2-7; D is undetermined. The CDR3 totals 12 residues. The germline V gene has CDR1 ENHRY and CDR2 SYGVKD. The V end lost 4 bases, the J end lost 4 bases, and 8 bases lay between the germline ends. As DNA, the CDR3 is TGTGCCATCAGTGGCCAAGGATACGAGCAGTACTTC. As protein: CAISGQGYEQYF.

The chain carries TRBV30 and TRBJ1-6; D not certain. V was trimmed by 0 bases and J by 0 bases, leaving 18 bases between them. This CDR3 spans 19 amino acids. In germline, CDR1 is GTSNPN, CDR2 SVGIG (reference sequence). CDR3 DNA sequence: TGTGCCTGGAGTGTTCTGCGATGGGGAACGAGCTCCTATAATTCACCCCTCCACTTT. Translation gives CAWSVLRWGTSSYNSPLHF.

The chain links TRBV7-9 to TRBJ2-5; the D is unclear. CDR1 SEHNR and CDR2 FQNEAQ come from the germline V gene (reference sequence). V lost 7 bases and J 3 bases, leaving 6 bases between the germline ends. This CDR3 is 11 amino acids long. The CDR3 protein is CASNQEETQYF. DNA for the CDR3: TGTGCCAGCAACCAAGAAGAGACCCAGTACTTC.

The chain combines TRBV25-1 with TRBJ2-1, with TRBD2 as a possible D gene (6 bases). Between the trimmed V and J ends, which lost 6 bases and 7 bases, there was a span of 16 bases. The CDR3 totals 14 residues. Germline loops: CDR1 MGHDK, CDR2 SYGVNS. In DNA form, the CDR3 reads TGTGCCAGCAGCTCGGGACTGGGAGAGAATGAGCAGTTCTTC. Amino acids: CASSSGLGENEQFF.

This clonotype was seen only once. The rearrangement links TRBV20-1 to TRBJ2-1, with 9 positions matching TRBD2. The ends lost 5 bases at V and 6 bases at J; junction bases unmatched: 23. The CDR3 sequence is 19 residues long. Germline values: CDR1 DFQATT, CDR2 SNEGSKA (reference sequence). CDR3 protein: CSARPWASGAGPPINEQFF. CDR3 sequence (DNA): TGCAGTGCTCGACCTTGGGCTAGCGGGGCTGGACCCCCAATCAATGAGCAGTTCTTC.